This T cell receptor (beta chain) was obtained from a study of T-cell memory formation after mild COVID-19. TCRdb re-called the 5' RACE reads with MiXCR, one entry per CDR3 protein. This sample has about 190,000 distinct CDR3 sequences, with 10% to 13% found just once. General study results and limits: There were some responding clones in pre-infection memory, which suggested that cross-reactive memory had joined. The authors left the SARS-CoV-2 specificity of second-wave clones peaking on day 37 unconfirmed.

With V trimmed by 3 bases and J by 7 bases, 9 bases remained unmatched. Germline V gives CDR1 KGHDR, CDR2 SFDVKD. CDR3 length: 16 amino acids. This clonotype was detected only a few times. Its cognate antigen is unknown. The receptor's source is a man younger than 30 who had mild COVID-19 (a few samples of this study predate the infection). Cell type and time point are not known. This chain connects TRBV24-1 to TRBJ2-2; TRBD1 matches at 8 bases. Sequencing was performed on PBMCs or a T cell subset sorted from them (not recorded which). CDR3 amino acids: CATSDPRTGKDGELFF. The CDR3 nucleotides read TGTGCCACCAGTGATCCAAGGACAGGGAAAGACGGGGAGCTGTTTTTT.